This record concerns one T cell receptor (beta chain) sequence. It lacks a known antigen. Qualities for individual bases were not recorded, and no much larger clone is one base off. This record comes from a study of T cell changes during pregnancy in multiple sclerosis (dated by TCRdb to the late 2010s). Study-level background: The study looked at changes in the T cell repertoire across pregnancy in women with multiple sclerosis.

The CDR1 and CDR2 encoded by the germline V gene are SGDLS and YYNGEE. There are 14 amino acids in the CDR3, from cysteine to phenylalanine inclusive. Only the CDR3 region is kept as DNA, spanning 42 bases read in frame from base 1. Trimmed from V: 3 bases; trimmed from J: 10 bases; junction bases lacking a gene match: 2. Library construction relied on the immunoSEQ multiplex PCR assay. Sourced from immuneACCESS, this table was stored by TCRdb with only in-frame sequences that have V and J called. A share of the clones is absent; for the studies checked, an unresolved V gene accounts for under half, and the remainder has no known explanation. This sample lists around 59,000 clones; 80% to 95% were detected once. The leading ten clones occupy over 0.8% of the sample.

This sequence uses TRBV9 and TRBJ2-1, with 15 junctional bases fitting TRBD2. This clonotype was obtained from a female donor with multiple sclerosis, enrolled in a pregnancy study. The sample here was peripheral blood, taken in the first trimester of pregnancy. The DNA sequence is as follows: TGTGCCAGCAGCGCGGGACTAGCGGGGGGAGAGCAGTTCTTC. Its protein product is CASSAGLAGGEQFF.